These 17 T cell receptor beta chains came from one sample sequenced in a study of spatial heterogeneity in lung cancer. TCRdb called the 5' RACE reads again in MiXCR, with one record for every CDR3 protein. Altogether about 6,100 distinct CDR3 sequences are present, around 12% being singletons, with the ten largest covering 15% to 20%. The time point: sample taken at primary tumor resection. The study sequenced unsorted whole RNA from tumor, nontumor lung or frozen PBMC. The input for sequencing was normal lung tissue next to the tumor, taken at surgery. The origin of the receptors is a male donor with early-stage non-small cell lung cancer.

Concerning this clonotype itself: Sequence at one end of the junction differs from germline and may be a read error. The chain uses TRBV4-3 and TRBJ2-1; possibly TRBD2 for D (5 bases). Germline CDR1 is LGHNA and CDR2 is YSLEER. This CDR3 comprises 15 residues. This chain's CDR3 is CAGSQERGIENEQFF. The CDR3 nucleotides are TGCGCCGGCAGCCAAGAACGAGGGATAGAGAATGAGCAGTTCTTC.

In this sample, this clonotype turned up many times. The chain has TRBV4-1 and TRBJ2-3, with a tentative D call TRBD2 (5 bases). The length of the CDR3 is 16 residues. V dropped 0 bases and J dropped 3 bases, with 13 bases sitting between them. Germline V lookup: CDR1 MGHRA, CDR2 YSYEKL. CDR3 amino acids: CASSQDIGSLTDTQYF. The CDR3 DNA reads as TGCGCCAGCAGCCAAGATATAGGGAGTTTGACAGATACGCAGTATTTT.

By frequency in the sample, this clonotype is medium-sized (0.01 to 0.1%). The chain recombines TRBV29-1 with TRBJ2-5, with 10 bases that match TRBD2. J was trimmed by 4 bases and V by 4 bases; bases with no gene match: 9. The CDR3 runs to 15 residues. CDR1 is SQVTM, CDR2 ANQGSEA, per germline. CDR3 sequence (DNA): TGCAGCGTTGCTTTCTCTAGCGGGAGCTCAGAGACCCAGTACTTC. This translates into CSVAFSSGSSETQYF.

By sample fraction, this clonotype is medium-sized. The chain has TRBV20-1 and TRBJ2-3; 13 bases map to TRBD2. J lost 0 bases, V lost 5 bases, and 5 bases had no gene match. CDR3 length: 16 amino acids. CDR1 and CDR2 from the germline V gene are DFQATT and SNEGSKA (reference sequence). CDR3 amino acids: CSAAGTSGISTDTQYF. CDR3 DNA sequence: TGCAGTGCTGCCGGGACTAGCGGGATTAGCACAGATACGCAGTATTTT.

In its sample, this clonotype ranks as medium-sized. The V and J genes are TRBV18 and TRBJ2-7; 7 nucleotides line up with TRBD2. Trimming cost V 6 bases and J 7 bases; bases outside gene matches: 6. Per germline, CDR1 KGHSH and CDR2 LQKENI. The CDR3 sequence is 12 residues long. The CDR3 loop reads CASSGEGMEQYF. CDR3 in DNA: TGTGCCAGCTCCGGGGAGGGTATGGAGCAGTACTTC.

In its sample, this clonotype was seen once. The chain recombines TRBV12-3 or TRBV12-4 with TRBJ2-1; 12 bases agree with TRBD2. The CDR3 runs to 16 residues. V dropped 6 bases and J dropped 2; count of bases not matched to a gene: 5. CDR3: CASSLGLAGPYNEQFF. CDR3 bases: TGTGCCAGCAGCCTAGGACTAGCGGGGCCCTACAATGAGCAGTTCTTC.

Relative to its sample, this clonotype is medium-sized. The chain has TRBV5-1 and TRBJ2-5, with 7 bases matching TRBD1. This CDR3 is 14 amino acids long. Germline CDR1 SGHRS, CDR2 YFSETQ. After removal of 4 bases from V and 2 bases from J, the junction contained 5 bases not matched to a gene. The CDR3, as DNA: TGCGCCAGCAGCAAGGGACAGAATCAAGAGACCCAGTACTTC. Protein product: CASSKGQNQETQYF.

This clonotype appeared many times. The chain uses TRBV7-6 and TRBJ2-3; TRBD2 aligns across 11 bases. CDR3 size: 18 residues. Unmatched junction bases numbered 8, after V lost 1 base and J lost 2 bases. Germline values: CDR1 SGHVS, CDR2 FNYEAQ. As DNA, the CDR3 is TGTGCCAGCAGCTTAGGGTTAGCGGGAGGGGTGGTCACAGATACGCAGTATTTT. This translates into CASSLGLAGGVVTDTQYF. Complete variable domain (other parts from reference TRBV7-6 and TRBJ2-3): GAGVSQSPRYKVTKRGQDVALRCDPISGHVSLYWYRQALGQGPEFLTYFNYEAQQDKSGLPNDRFSAERPEGSISTLTIQRTEQRDSAMYRCASSLGLAGGVVTDTQYFGPGTRLTVL.

This clonotype was counted a few times. The V and J genes are TRBV3-1 and TRBJ2-1; D possibly corresponds to TRBD1 (6 bases). This CDR3 has 15 residues. Looked up from germline, CDR1 is LGHDT and CDR2 is YNNKEL (reference sequence). Trimming took 6 bases from V and 2 from J, leaving 14 bases between them. The CDR3: CASRGARRAYNEQFF. CDR3 in DNA: TGTGCCAGCAGGGGGGCTCGGCGGGCCTACAATGAGCAGTTCTTC.

Sample share makes this clonotype medium-sized. The chain is built from TRBV4-3 and TRBJ1-1; 7 bases are shared with TRBD1. CDR3 length: 16 residues. Germline CDR1 LGHNA, CDR2 YSLEER. The J segment lost 1 base and the V segment lost 2 bases, leaving 7 bases of the junction unmatched. DNA of the CDR3: TGCGCCAGCAGCCAAAACAATCACAGGGGGAACACTGAAGCTTTCTTT. This codes for CASSQNNHRGNTEAFF.

This clonotype is medium-sized by share. The chain uses TRBV12-3 or TRBV12-4 and TRBJ1-3, with TRBD1 identical over 7 bases. The length of the CDR3 is 15 residues. The trim removed 4 bases at V and 0 bases at J, leaving 3 bases unmatched. CDR3 bases: TGTGCCAGCAGTTGGGGACAGTACTCTGGAAACACCATATATTTT. This translates into CASSWGQYSGNTIYF.

This clonotype was counted ten times or more. The genes are TRBV19 and TRBJ2-4; 8 bases fit TRBD2. Trimming removed 5 bases from V and 8 bases from J; junction bases left unmatched: 11. Germline V CDR1 and CDR2: LNHDA, SQIVND (reference sequence). The CDR3 consists of 15 residues. This CDR3 is CASSSSTAGRDIQYF. CDR3 in DNA: TGTGCCAGTAGTTCATCGACTGCCGGGAGGGACATTCAGTACTTC.

Sample share makes this clonotype medium-sized. The chain links TRBV20-1 to TRBJ2-7, with 7 bases identical to TRBD2. The CDR3 is made up of 16 amino acids. Losses at the gene ends were 1 base for V and 7 bases for J; bases not matched to a gene: 16. The V gene's germline CDR1 is DFQATT and CDR2 SNEGSKA (reference sequence). This chain's CDR3 is CSARVVTGTKISEQYF. As DNA, the CDR3 is TGCAGTGCTAGAGTTGTGACCGGGACTAAGATTTCGGAGCAGTACTTC.

The chain carries TRBV12-3 or TRBV12-4 and TRBJ2-1; the match to TRBD1 covers 10 bases. J lost 8 bases, V lost 6 bases, and 4 bases had no gene match. The CDR3 is made up of 13 amino acids. This chain's CDR3 is CASRRTGGDEQFF. In DNA, the CDR3 is TGTGCCAGCAGAAGGACAGGGGGGGATGAGCAGTTCTTC.

This clonotype is a singleton in its sample. This chain connects TRBV6-5 to TRBJ2-3; no clear D gene. Per the germline V gene, CDR1 is MNHEY and CDR2 is SVGAGI. The CDR3 spans 13 residues. V lost 1 base, J lost 2 bases, and 4 bases lay in between. CDR3 sequence (DNA): TGTGCCAGCAGTTACTTCTCCACAGATACGCAGTATTTT. It yields the protein CASSYFSTDTQYF.

This clonotype is medium-sized within its sample. The rearrangement uses TRBV5-6 and TRBJ2-1, with 8 bases lining up with TRBD2. The germline V gene has CDR1 SGHDT and CDR2 YYEEEE. After removal of 0 bases from V and 2 bases from J, the junction contained 19 bases not matched to a gene. This CDR3 is 21 amino acids long. The CDR3 region has the DNA TGTGCCAGCAGCTTGGTGTACCGGCTAGCGGGTTCCCAGGAGGCCTACAATGAGCAGTTCTTC. It encodes CASSLVYRLAGSQEAYNEQFF.

This clonotype was observed many times. The V call is TRBV5-1, the J call TRBJ2-3; the D gene is possibly TRBD1 (6 bases). Germline CDR1 SGHRS, CDR2 YFSETQ. The CDR3 loop spans 14 amino acids. The V gene lost 4 bases and the J gene lost 5 bases, with 14 bases spanning the gap. The CDR3 sequence: CASSGATGIDTQYF. CDR3 bases: TGCGCCAGCAGCGGCGCAACAGGGATAGATACGCAGTATTTT.